Sequencing of this T cell receptor (beta chain) was carried out in a study of CD8 T cells in Susac syndrome. The study's findings and limits: As acknowledged by the study, its TCR sequencing and HLA analysis included a relatively small number of individuals.

This clonotype was seen just once. Its antigen remains unidentified. Sequencing targeted TCR beta in T cells from blood (CD8+ and CD4+). FACS was used to enrich TEMRA cells, whereas the CD8+ and CD4+ T cells were obtained by negative isolation. Germline CDR1 is LGHNA and CDR2 is YSLEER. This CDR3 has 15 residues. The junction had 9 bases not matched to a gene; V was cut back by 4 bases and J by 4 bases. An amount of RNA that ranged from roughly 0.45 to 1 ug was reverse transcribed with random hexamers. Amplification of the TCR beta CDR3 was carried out by immunoSEQ multiplex PCR, which spanned a total of 54 Vbeta and 13 Jbeta segments. TCRdb called the immunoSEQ multiplex PCR reads again in MiXCR, with one record for every CDR3 protein. This table holds around 140,000 distinct CDR3 sequences, 90% to 95% found once.

Sequenced: CD4+ T cells from PBMCs. This chain uses TRBV4-3 with TRBJ2-7; 8 nucleotides align to TRBD2. This TCR came from a human donor with multiple sclerosis. The chain's CDR3 is CASSRLNGGGYEQYF. In DNA form, the CDR3 reads TGCGCCAGCAGCCGCCTAAACGGGGGGGGGTACGAGCAGTACTTC.